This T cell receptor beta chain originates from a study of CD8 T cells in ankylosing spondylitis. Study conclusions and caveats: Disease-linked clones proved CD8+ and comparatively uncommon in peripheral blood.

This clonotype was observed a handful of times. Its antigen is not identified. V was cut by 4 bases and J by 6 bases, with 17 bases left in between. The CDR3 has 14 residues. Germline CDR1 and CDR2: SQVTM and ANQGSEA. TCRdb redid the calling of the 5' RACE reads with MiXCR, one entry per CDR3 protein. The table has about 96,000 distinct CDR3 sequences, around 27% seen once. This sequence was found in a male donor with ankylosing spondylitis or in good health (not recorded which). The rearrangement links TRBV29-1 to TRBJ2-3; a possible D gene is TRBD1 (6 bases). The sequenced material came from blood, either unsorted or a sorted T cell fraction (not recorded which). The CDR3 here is CSVGGAVQGDTQYF. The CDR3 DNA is TGCAGCGTTGGGGGTGCGGTGCAGGGGGATACGCAGTATTTT.